This TCR beta chain is from a study of T cells in Graves' hyperthyroidism and ophthalmopathy. Per germline, CDR1 DFQATT and CDR2 SNEGSKA (reference sequence). This CDR3 is built from 13 residues. Trimming took off 6 bases at V and 1 base at J, with 12 bases between the two ends. Overall study results and limits: Before onset, ophthalmopathy was predicted by the model a median roughly 6.8 months earlier. Ophthalmopathy was separated from stable hyperthyroidism by a 13 V-J model.

Template material for amplifying TCR beta CDR3 regions consisted of RNA transcripts. First-round RT-PCR with HTBI primers amplified the TCR CDR3 region. TCRdb processed the multiplex PCR reads anew with MiXCR; each CDR3 protein has one entry. Among more than 500,000 distinct CDR3 sequences listed, approximately 15% were seen once. This clonotype was recorded many times. The antigen remains undetermined. The sample taken for sequencing was blood. V is TRBV20-1 and J is TRBJ1-2; D is possibly TRBD1 (5 bases). The clonotype comes from a middle-aged woman with Graves' hyperthyroidism. CDR3 sequence: CSALDILNYGYTF. The CDR3 DNA reads as TGCAGTGCCTTGGACATTCTTAACTATGGCTACACCTTC.